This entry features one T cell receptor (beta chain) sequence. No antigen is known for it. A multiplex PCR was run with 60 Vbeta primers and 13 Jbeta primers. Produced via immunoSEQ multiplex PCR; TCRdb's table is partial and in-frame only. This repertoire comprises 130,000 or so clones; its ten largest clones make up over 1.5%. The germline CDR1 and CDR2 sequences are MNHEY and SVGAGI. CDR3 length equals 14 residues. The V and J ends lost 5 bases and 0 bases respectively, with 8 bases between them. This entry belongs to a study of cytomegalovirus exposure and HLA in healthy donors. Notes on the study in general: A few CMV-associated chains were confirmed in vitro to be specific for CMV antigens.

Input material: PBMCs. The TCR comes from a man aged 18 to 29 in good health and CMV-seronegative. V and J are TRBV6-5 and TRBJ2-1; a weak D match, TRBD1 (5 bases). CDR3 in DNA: TGTGCCAGCAGTATAAGGGGCTCCTACAATGAGCAGTTCTTC. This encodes CASSIRGSYNEQFF.